A selection of T cell receptor beta chains follows, all from one sample in a study of cytomegalovirus exposure and HLA in healthy donors. The table came from immunoSEQ multiplex PCR; TCRdb's copy has only in-frame clones and leaves some out. The data show 200,000 or so clones, more than 75% seen once. The sequencing sample was made of PBMCs. Every receptor here comes from a young man in good health and CMV-seropositive. CDR3s include the opening cysteine and the closing phenylalanine or tryptophan. Fields, in order: CDR3 DNA, CDR3 protein, J gene, V gene, clone size, D gene. The D gene is left open where the match is weak. Size tells how often a clone was seen (once, few, many) or the class of an expanded clone, and some rows leave it out.

CDR3nt: TGTGCCAGCAGTTCCCGCCCGGGTAGCGGGAGGTCCTACGAGCAGTACTTC
CDR3aa: CASSSRPGSGRSYEQYF
j_gene: TRBJ2-7
v_gene: TRBV5-6
abundance: .
d_gene: TRBD2

CDR3nt: TGTGCCAGCAGCTTGGACGGTTTCGGGGAGCAGTACTTC
CDR3aa: CASSLDGFGEQYF
j_gene: TRBJ2-7
v_gene: TRBV5-4
abundance: few
d_gene: .

CDR3nt: TGTGCCAGCTCACTACCACAATCCGGGGCAGGGGGCGGTCAGCCCCAGCATTTT
CDR3aa: CASSLPQSGAGGGQPQHF
j_gene: TRBJ1-5
v_gene: TRBV18
abundance: .
d_gene: TRBD1

CDR3nt: TGTGCCAGCAGCTTAGAGGCAGGTGCCGAGGGCTACACCTTC
CDR3aa: CASSLEAGAEGYTF
j_gene: TRBJ1-2
v_gene: TRBV7-6
abundance: .
d_gene: .

CDR3nt: TGTGCCAGCCGAGGTAGCTCGGTCGAGCAGTACTTC
CDR3aa: CASRGSSVEQYF
j_gene: TRBJ2-7
v_gene: TRBV27
abundance: .
d_gene: .

CDR3nt: TGCAGCGTTGGACAGGGGTTAGGTGAAAAACTGTTTTTT
CDR3aa: CSVGQGLGEKLFF
j_gene: TRBJ1-4
v_gene: TRBV29-1
abundance: .
d_gene: TRBD1

CDR3nt: TGTGCCAGCAGCCGCCTGGGAGTAGGGACAGGGGGTCCCATTCAGTACTTC
CDR3aa: CASSRLGVGTGGPIQYF
j_gene: TRBJ2-4
v_gene: TRBV11-2
abundance: .
d_gene: TRBD1

CDR3nt: TGTGCCAGCAGGAGGACAGGGGGCGTAAGTGGCTACACCTTC
CDR3aa: CASRRTGGVSGYTF
j_gene: TRBJ1-2
v_gene: TRBV6-5
abundance: .
d_gene: TRBD1

CDR3nt: TGTGCCAGCAGTTTCGACAGGGGGAGATCCTACGAGCAGTACTTC
CDR3aa: CASSFDRGRSYEQYF
j_gene: TRBJ2-7
v_gene: TRBV28
abundance: .
d_gene: TRBD1

CDR3nt: TGTGCCAGCGGGGGCGGTAGGGGGAACTATGGCTACACCTTC
CDR3aa: CASGGGRGNYGYTF
j_gene: TRBJ1-2
v_gene: TRBV2
abundance: .
d_gene: .

CDR3nt: TGCGCCAGCATGGACAGGCCCAGCACAGATACGCAGTATTTT
CDR3aa: CASMDRPSTDTQYF
j_gene: TRBJ2-3
v_gene: TRBV10-1
abundance: .
d_gene: TRBD1

CDR3nt: TGTGCCAGCAGGGGGGGAAGCAATGAGCAGTTCTTC
CDR3aa: CASRGGSNEQFF
j_gene: TRBJ2-1
v_gene: TRBV6-5
abundance: .
d_gene: .

CDR3nt: TGTGCCAGCAGTCATCCGACAGAAGAAGCTTTCTTT
CDR3aa: CASSHPTEEAFF
j_gene: TRBJ1-1
v_gene: TRBV6-6
abundance: .
d_gene: .

CDR3nt: TGTGCCAGCAGCTTCGGGACAGGATCCCGGTCAACTGAAGCTTTCTTT
CDR3aa: CASSFGTGSRSTEAFF
j_gene: TRBJ1-1
v_gene: TRBV7-2
abundance: .
d_gene: TRBD1

CDR3nt: TGTGCCAGCAGCGTGGAAGGGGGATTAAACACTGAAGCTTTCTTT
CDR3aa: CASSVEGGLNTEAFF
j_gene: TRBJ1-1
v_gene: TRBV9
abundance: .
d_gene: .

CDR3nt: TGTGCCAGCAGCCGATCCAGGGGAGCTGGGGCCAACGTCCTGACTTTC
CDR3aa: CASSRSRGAGANVLTF
j_gene: TRBJ2-6
v_gene: TRBV5-4
abundance: once
d_gene: .

CDR3nt: TGTGCCAGCAGCGTCCAGGGGGGCACTGAAGCTTTCTTT
CDR3aa: CASSVQGGTEAFF
j_gene: TRBJ1-1
v_gene: TRBV9
abundance: .
d_gene: TRBD1

CDR3nt: TGTGCCAGCAGTCCCTCCTCACTAGCCCGGACAGATACGCAGTATTTT
CDR3aa: CASSPSSLARTDTQYF
j_gene: TRBJ2-3
v_gene: TRBV27
abundance: .
d_gene: .

CDR3nt: TGTGCCAGCAGCTTCAGACAGGCCCTAAGGGCTTTCTTT
CDR3aa: CASSFRQALRAFF
j_gene: TRBJ1-1
v_gene: TRBV7-9
abundance: .
d_gene: .

CDR3nt: TGCAGCGTTGAAGTTAGTAGATCCACAGATACGCAGTATTTT
CDR3aa: CSVEVSRSTDTQYF
j_gene: TRBJ2-3
v_gene: TRBV29-1
abundance: .
d_gene: .

CDR3nt: TGCGCCAGCAGCTTGGAGGGAGTGGGGACAGGAAAACAGCCCCAGCATTTT
CDR3aa: CASSLEGVGTGKQPQHF
j_gene: TRBJ1-5
v_gene: TRBV5-1
abundance: .
d_gene: TRBD1

CDR3nt: TGTGCCAGCAGCTTAATTTCAGCGCTAGCGGGAGGATTAGATGAGCAGTTCTTC
CDR3aa: CASSLISALAGGLDEQFF
j_gene: TRBJ2-1
v_gene: TRBV7-9
abundance: few
d_gene: TRBD2

CDR3nt: TGTGCCAGCAGCTCCCTAGATAGGGAGACCCAGTACTTC
CDR3aa: CASSSLDRETQYF
j_gene: TRBJ2-5
v_gene: TRBV6-5
abundance: .
d_gene: .

CDR3nt: TGTGCCAGCAGTTTCCCCGGGACCGGGGAGCTGTTTTTT
CDR3aa: CASSFPGTGELFF
j_gene: TRBJ2-2
v_gene: TRBV27
abundance: once
d_gene: .

CDR3nt: TGTGCCAGCAGCCCGGGAGTCCCCTACAATGAGCAGTTCTTC
CDR3aa: CASSPGVPYNEQFF
j_gene: TRBJ2-1
v_gene: TRBV7-2
abundance: .
d_gene: .

CDR3nt: TGCGCCAGCAGCCCACTAGCGGGAGCCACAGATACGCAGTATTTT
CDR3aa: CASSPLAGATDTQYF
j_gene: TRBJ2-3
v_gene: TRBV4-3
abundance: .
d_gene: TRBD2

CDR3nt: TGTGCCAGCAGCGCCCGTCTAGCGGTATCCTACGAGCAGTACTTC
CDR3aa: CASSARLAVSYEQYF
j_gene: TRBJ2-7
v_gene: TRBV7-9
abundance: .
d_gene: TRBD2

CDR3nt: TGTGCCAGCAGCGGGAGCTCCTACAATGAGCAGTTCTTC
CDR3aa: CASSGSSYNEQFF
j_gene: TRBJ2-1
v_gene: TRBV11-3
abundance: .
d_gene: .

CDR3nt: TGCAGCGTTGGCTTATCGGTTAGCACTGAAGCTTTCTTT
CDR3aa: CSVGLSVSTEAFF
j_gene: TRBJ1-1
v_gene: TRBV29-1
abundance: few
d_gene: .

CDR3nt: TGTGCCAGCAGTGACCCCGGACAGGCTAACTATGGCTACACCTTC
CDR3aa: CASSDPGQANYGYTF
j_gene: TRBJ1-2
v_gene: TRBV25-1
abundance: .
d_gene: TRBD1

CDR3nt: TGCGCCAGCAGCTTGACCAGGACAGGGGACCCCGGGGAGCTGTTTTTT
CDR3aa: CASSLTRTGDPGELFF
j_gene: TRBJ2-2
v_gene: TRBV5-1
abundance: .
d_gene: TRBD1

CDR3nt: TGTGCCAGCAGCTTAGAGGGGACTAGCGGATACACAGATACGCAGTATTTT
CDR3aa: CASSLEGTSGYTDTQYF
j_gene: TRBJ2-3
v_gene: TRBV7-3
abundance: .
d_gene: TRBD2

CDR3nt: TGTGCCAGCAGTTGGACAGGGGGCTATAGGGATGGCTACACCTTC
CDR3aa: CASSWTGGYRDGYTF
j_gene: TRBJ1-2
v_gene: TRBV6-5
abundance: few
d_gene: TRBD1

CDR3nt: TGCGCCAGCAGTCGAAGGACACCTAGCACAGATACGCAGTATTTT
CDR3aa: CASSRRTPSTDTQYF
j_gene: TRBJ2-3
v_gene: TRBV5-1
abundance: .
d_gene: .

CDR3nt: TGTGCCAGCAGCCCGGGGGACAGGGTAGAGACCCAGTACTTC
CDR3aa: CASSPGDRVETQYF
j_gene: TRBJ2-5
v_gene: TRBV5-4
abundance: once
d_gene: TRBD1

CDR3nt: TGTGCCAGCAGCGCGCAGGACAGCACCGGGGAGCTGTTTTTT
CDR3aa: CASSAQDSTGELFF
j_gene: TRBJ2-2
v_gene: TRBV6-5
abundance: .
d_gene: .

CDR3nt: TGTGCCAGCAGTCCCCAAGGACAGGGGAACTATGGCTACACCTTC
CDR3aa: CASSPQGQGNYGYTF
j_gene: TRBJ1-2
v_gene: TRBV6-1
abundance: .
d_gene: TRBD1

CDR3nt: TGTGCCAGTAGTATGGCGAGGGTCACTGAAGCTTTCTTT
CDR3aa: CASSMARVTEAFF
j_gene: TRBJ1-1
v_gene: TRBV19
abundance: .
d_gene: .

CDR3nt: TGCGCCAGCAGCCAAAATCAAGGCGGAGCGGGAGGCCGGATTGAGCAGTTCTTC
CDR3aa: CASSQNQGGAGGRIEQFF
j_gene: TRBJ2-1
v_gene: TRBV4-3
abundance: .
d_gene: TRBD2

CDR3nt: TGTGCCAGCAGTGACCCGGGACAGGTTCGAGAAAAACTGTTTTTT
CDR3aa: CASSDPGQVREKLFF
j_gene: TRBJ1-4
v_gene: TRBV6-1
abundance: .
d_gene: TRBD1

CDR3nt: TGTGCCAGCAGCGAACCTAGCGGGAGTCGGGCCCAGTACTTC
CDR3aa: CASSEPSGSRAQYF
j_gene: TRBJ2-5
v_gene: TRBV7-2
abundance: .
d_gene: TRBD2

CDR3nt: TGTGCCAGCAGCCCCGGGACTACGAACACCGGGGAGCTGTTTTTT
CDR3aa: CASSPGTTNTGELFF
j_gene: TRBJ2-2
v_gene: TRBV5-6
abundance: .
d_gene: TRBD2

CDR3nt: TGCGCCAGCGGACCGGGACTCCAATACAATGAGCAGTTCTTC
CDR3aa: CASGPGLQYNEQFF
j_gene: TRBJ2-1
v_gene: TRBV5-1
abundance: .
d_gene: .

CDR3nt: TGTGCCAGCAGGAAAAAACAGGGGGCTTTCCAGCATTTT
CDR3aa: CASRKKQGAFQHF
j_gene: TRBJ1-5
v_gene: TRBV6-5
abundance: .
d_gene: TRBD1

CDR3nt: TGTGCCAGCAGCCCACTCTCGCCTCTCGCCATATATTTT
CDR3aa: CASSPLSPLAIYF
j_gene: TRBJ1-3
v_gene: TRBV28
abundance: .
d_gene: .

CDR3nt: TGTGCCAGCAGCCTAGACGCGGGGGTAGGCAATCAGCCCCAGCATTTT
CDR3aa: CASSLDAGVGNQPQHF
j_gene: TRBJ1-5
v_gene: TRBV5-4
abundance: once
d_gene: .

CDR3nt: TGTGCCAGCAGCAGGACAGGGACCTACGAGCAGTACTTC
CDR3aa: CASSRTGTYEQYF
j_gene: TRBJ2-7
v_gene: TRBV5-4
abundance: .
d_gene: TRBD1

CDR3nt: TGTGCCAGCAACGGCGCGGGAAGCACAGATACGCAGTATTTT
CDR3aa: CASNGAGSTDTQYF
j_gene: TRBJ2-3
v_gene: TRBV6-5
abundance: .
d_gene: .

CDR3nt: TGTGCCAGCAGCGTTGTACAGGGCTTCAACGTCAATGAGCAGTTCTTC
CDR3aa: CASSVVQGFNVNEQFF
j_gene: TRBJ2-1
v_gene: TRBV9
abundance: .
d_gene: .

CDR3nt: TGTGCCACCAGCGTTAGTTCTGGGCGGGTAATCACCGGGGAGCTGTTTTTT
CDR3aa: CATSVSSGRVITGELFF
j_gene: TRBJ2-2
v_gene: TRBV15
abundance: .
d_gene: .

CDR3nt: TGTGCCAGCAGCGCAGACATCTCTGGGGCCAACGTCCTGACTTTC
CDR3aa: CASSADISGANVLTF
j_gene: TRBJ2-6
v_gene: TRBV6-5
abundance: .
d_gene: .

CDR3nt: TGCGCCAGCAGCTTGGTAGGCGCGGCAGGGGGGTCCTACGAGCAGTACTTC
CDR3aa: CASSLVGAAGGSYEQYF
j_gene: TRBJ2-7
v_gene: TRBV5-1
abundance: .
d_gene: .

CDR3nt: TGTGCCAGTTCCGAGGGACAGGGATTTACCGGGGAGCTGTTTTTT
CDR3aa: CASSEGQGFTGELFF
j_gene: TRBJ2-2
v_gene: TRBV11-1
abundance: .
d_gene: TRBD1

CDR3nt: TGTGCCAGCAGTGACAACTACGGGACAGGCTTATCAGCTAATCAGCCCCAGCATTTT
CDR3aa: CASSDNYGTGLSANQPQHF
j_gene: TRBJ1-5
v_gene: TRBV6-4
abundance: .
d_gene: TRBD1